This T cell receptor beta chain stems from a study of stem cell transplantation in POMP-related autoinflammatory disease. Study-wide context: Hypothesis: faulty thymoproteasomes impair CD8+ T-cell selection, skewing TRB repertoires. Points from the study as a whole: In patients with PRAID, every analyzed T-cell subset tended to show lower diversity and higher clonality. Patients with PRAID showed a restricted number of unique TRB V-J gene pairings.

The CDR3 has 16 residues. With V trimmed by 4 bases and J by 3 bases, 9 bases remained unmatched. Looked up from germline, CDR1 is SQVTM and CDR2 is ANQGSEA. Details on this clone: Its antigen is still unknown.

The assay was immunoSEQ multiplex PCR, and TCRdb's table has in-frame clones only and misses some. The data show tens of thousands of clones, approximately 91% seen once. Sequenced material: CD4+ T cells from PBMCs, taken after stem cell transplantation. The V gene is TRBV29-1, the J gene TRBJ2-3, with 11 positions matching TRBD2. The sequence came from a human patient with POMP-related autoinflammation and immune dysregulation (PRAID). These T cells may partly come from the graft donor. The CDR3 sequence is CSVGGTSGWPTDTQYF. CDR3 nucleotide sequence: TGCAGCGTTGGTGGGACTAGCGGCTGGCCGACAGATACGCAGTATTTT.